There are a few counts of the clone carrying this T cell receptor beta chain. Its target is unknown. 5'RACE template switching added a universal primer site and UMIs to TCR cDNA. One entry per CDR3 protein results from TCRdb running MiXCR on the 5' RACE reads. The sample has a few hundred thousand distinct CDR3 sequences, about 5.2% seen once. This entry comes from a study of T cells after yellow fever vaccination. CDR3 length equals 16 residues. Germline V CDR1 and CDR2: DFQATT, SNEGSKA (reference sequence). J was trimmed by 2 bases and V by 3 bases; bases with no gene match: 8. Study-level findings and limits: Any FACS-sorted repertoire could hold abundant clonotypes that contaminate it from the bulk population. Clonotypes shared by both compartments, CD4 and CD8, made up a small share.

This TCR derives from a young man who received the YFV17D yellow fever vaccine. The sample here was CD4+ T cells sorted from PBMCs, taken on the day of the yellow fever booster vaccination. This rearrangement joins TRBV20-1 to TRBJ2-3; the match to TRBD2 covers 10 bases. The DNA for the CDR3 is TGCAGTGCTAGTGGGGGTACTAGCGGGGCCACAGATACGCAGTATTTT. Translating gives CSASGGTSGATDTQYF.